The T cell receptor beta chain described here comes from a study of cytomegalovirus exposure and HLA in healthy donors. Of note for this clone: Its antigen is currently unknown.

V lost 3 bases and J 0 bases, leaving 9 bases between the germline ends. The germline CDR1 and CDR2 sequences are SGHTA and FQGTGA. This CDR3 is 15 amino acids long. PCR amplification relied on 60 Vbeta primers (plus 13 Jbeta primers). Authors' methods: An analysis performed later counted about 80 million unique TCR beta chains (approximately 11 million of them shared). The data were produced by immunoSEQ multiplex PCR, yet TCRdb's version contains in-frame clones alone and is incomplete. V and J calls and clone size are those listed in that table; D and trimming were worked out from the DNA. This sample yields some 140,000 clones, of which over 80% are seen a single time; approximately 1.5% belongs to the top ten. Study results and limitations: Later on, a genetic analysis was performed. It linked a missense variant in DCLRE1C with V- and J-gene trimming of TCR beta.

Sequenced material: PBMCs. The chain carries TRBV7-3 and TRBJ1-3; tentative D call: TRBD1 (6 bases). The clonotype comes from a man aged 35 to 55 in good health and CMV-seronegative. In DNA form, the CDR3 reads TGTGCCAGCAGCTTGGACAGTAACTCTGGAAACACCATATATTTT. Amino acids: CASSLDSNSGNTIYF.